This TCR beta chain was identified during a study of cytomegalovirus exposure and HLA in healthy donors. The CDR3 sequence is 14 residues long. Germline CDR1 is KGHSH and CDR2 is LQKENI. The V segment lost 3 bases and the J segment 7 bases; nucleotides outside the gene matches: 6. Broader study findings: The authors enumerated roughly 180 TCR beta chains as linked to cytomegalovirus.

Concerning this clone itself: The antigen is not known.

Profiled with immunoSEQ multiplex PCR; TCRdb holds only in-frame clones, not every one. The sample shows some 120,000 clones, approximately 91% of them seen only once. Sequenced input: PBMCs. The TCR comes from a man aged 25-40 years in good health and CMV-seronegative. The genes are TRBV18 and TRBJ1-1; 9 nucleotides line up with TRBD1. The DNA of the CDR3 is TGTGCCAGCTCACCCGGGACAGGGTTCTTTGAAGCTTTCTTT. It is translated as CASSPGTGFFEAFF.